The clone carrying this T cell receptor beta chain was detected ten times or more. V dropped 6 bases and J dropped 2; count of bases not matched to a gene: 10. This CDR3 has 15 residues. The germline gives CDR1 DFQATT, CDR2 SNEGSKA (reference sequence). Unique molecular identifiers were incorporated into the prepared TCRbeta library. TCRdb ran MiXCR on the PCR reads and lists one entry per CDR3 protein. The data show some 640,000 distinct CDR3 sequences, roughly 17% seen once. The data are from a study of T-cell reconstitution after alpha-beta-depleted transplantation in children. This TCR derives from a human donor who donated a stem cell graft to a child with acute myeloid leukemia. The chain links TRBV20-1 to TRBJ2-7; 10 bases map to TRBD1. This material consisted of PBMCs from the stem cell graft donor, taken from the stem cell graft. The CDR3 loop is CSANSGTGAPYEQYF. CDR3 nucleotide sequence: TGCAGTGCCAACTCCGGGACAGGGGCCCCCTACGAGCAGTACTTC.